This is a list of T cell receptor beta chains from one sample in a study of cytomegalovirus exposure and HLA in healthy donors. TCRdb keeps only in-frame clones here, not all; method: immunoSEQ multiplex PCR. The sample yields some 200,000 clones, 73% seen once. Material: PBMCs. These receptors were obtained from a woman aged 25 to 45 in good health and CMV-seronegative. The CDR3 runs from the conserved cysteine through the conserved F or W. The D gene is left open where the match is weak. Clone size appears in some rows only: once, few, many, or a class for an expanded clone.

d_gene | abundance | j_gene | v_gene | CDR3nt | CDR3aa
TRBD1 | NA | TRBJ2-1 | TRBV7-2 | TGTGCCAGCAGTACCCGGACAGGGGATAATGAGCAGTTCTTC | CASSTRTGDNEQFF
TRBD1 | NA | TRBJ2-4 | TRBV6-5 | TGTGCCAGCAGTGTTTACAGGGGCGGCAAAAACATTCAGTACTTC | CASSVYRGGKNIQYF
NA | NA | TRBJ2-5 | TRBV7-6 | TGTGCCAGCAGCCCCAAAGAGACCCAGTACTTC | CASSPKETQYF
NA | NA | TRBJ2-7 | TRBV7-2 | TGTGCCAGCAGCCTACCCAGAGGGAACGAGCAGTACTTC | CASSLPRGNEQYF
TRBD1 | NA | TRBJ1-4 | TRBV9 | TGTGCCAGCAGCCCGGAGAGGGGGCCAGGTGAAAAACTGTTTTTT | CASSPERGPGEKLFF
NA | NA | TRBJ2-2 | TRBV19 | TGTGCCAGTAGGCCCACGGGGGGGGAGCTGTTTTTT | CASRPTGGELFF
NA | NA | TRBJ1-4 | TRBV29-1 | TGCAGCGTTGGGGCAGGGAGGGAAAAACTGTTTTTT | CSVGAGREKLFF
NA | NA | TRBJ2-7 | TRBV6-6 | TGTGCCACAAAGGACAGTTTCTACGAGCAGTACTTC | CATKDSFYEQYF
NA | NA | TRBJ1-1 | TRBV4-2 | TGTGCCAGCAGCCCAAGTGGGGGCATTGCCACTGAAGCTTTCTTT | CASSPSGGIATEAFF
NA | once | TRBJ2-7 | TRBV12-5 | TGTGCTAGTGGTCTCCGGGACAACAGCTTCTACGAGCAGTACTTC | CASGLRDNSFYEQYF
NA | NA | TRBJ2-7 | TRBV27 | TGTGCCAGCAGTCCGGGGTCCTTATACGAGCAGTACTTC | CASSPGSLYEQYF
TRBD1 | NA | TRBJ2-7 | TRBV10-3 | TGTGCCATCACCGCGACAGGGGCCTCCTACGAGCAGTACTTC | CAITATGASYEQYF
TRBD1 | NA | TRBJ2-7 | TRBV7-3 | TGTGCCAGCAGCTCTCTTCCGGGACAGGGCTTTAACGAGCAGTACTTC | CASSSLPGQGFNEQYF
TRBD1 | NA | TRBJ1-1 | TRBV15 | TGTGCCACCAGCAGGGATACAGGGGGCTACACTGAAGCTTTCTTT | CATSRDTGGYTEAFF
NA | NA | TRBJ1-2 | TRBV5-1 | TGCGCCAGCAGCTTGGTAGCGACAGGCTATGGCTACACCTTC | CASSLVATGYGYTF
TRBD1 | NA | TRBJ1-6 | TRBV19 | TGTGCCAGTAGCCTGACAGGGGCAGGTTCACCCCTCCACTTT | CASSLTGAGSPLHF
NA | few | TRBJ1-2 | TRBV5-4 | TGTGCCAGCAGCTTCGACTCGTTAGCTAACTATGGCTACACCTTC | CASSFDSLANYGYTF
NA | NA | TRBJ2-2 | TRBV7-3 | TGTGCCAGCAGCTTAATAGATTTTGGGGGCAGTGCCGGGGAGCTGTTTTTT | CASSLIDFGGSAGELFF
NA | NA | TRBJ1-5 | TRBV10-3 | TGTGCCATCAGTGAGTCGATGGGGGGGCTTAGCAATCAGCCCCAGCATTTT | CAISESMGGLSNQPQHF
NA | NA | TRBJ2-3 | TRBV18 | TGTGCCAGCTCACCACTGGGACACACACCAGATACGCAGTATTTT | CASSPLGHTPDTQYF
NA | NA | TRBJ1-3 | TRBV18 | TGTGCCAGCTCACCAAACGTCTACTCTGGAAACACCATATATTTT | CASSPNVYSGNTIYF
NA | few | TRBJ1-3 | TRBV6-5 | TGTGCCAGCAGTTACGAAGGGGTCCCTGGAAACACCATATATTTT | CASSYEGVPGNTIYF
TRBD1 | NA | TRBJ2-7 | TRBV6-1 | TGTGCCAGCCGGTGGTCAGGGGGCGACGAGCAGTACTTC | CASRWSGGDEQYF
TRBD2 | NA | TRBJ2-3 | TRBV11-2 | TGTGCCAGCAGCTGGACTAGCGGGGACACAGATACGCAGTATTTT | CASSWTSGDTDTQYF
TRBD1 | NA | TRBJ1-5 | TRBV7-2 | TGTGCCAGCAGCACCAGACAGGGTGAGGGCAATCAGCCCCAGCATTTT | CASSTRQGEGNQPQHF
TRBD1 | once | TRBJ1-5 | TRBV29-1 | TGCAGCGTTAGGGACAGCAGAGGCCAGCCCCAGCATTTT | CSVRDSRGQPQHF
NA | few | TRBJ2-3 | TRBV4-1 | TGCGCCAGCAGGGGCATCGGCACAGATACGCAGTATTTT | CASRGIGTDTQYF
NA | once | TRBJ1-1 | TRBV2 | TGTGCCAGCAGGCAGGAAGAGGGTCATACTGAAGCTTTCTTT | CASRQEEGHTEAFF
NA | NA | TRBJ2-7 | TRBV5-5 | TGTGCCAGCAGCGGGCGGGGCCTGGTCTACGAGCAGTACTTC | CASSGRGLVYEQYF
NA | NA | TRBJ2-3 | TRBV5-1 | TGCGCCAGCAGCTTGGGCCGAGATGCTAGAGGGACAGATACGCAGTATTTT | CASSLGRDARGTDTQYF
TRBD2 | few | TRBJ2-1 | TRBV19 | TGTGCCAGCAGCGGGGGACTTGGGGGTGAGCAGTTCTTC | CASSGGLGGEQFF
NA | NA | TRBJ2-5 | TRBV29-1 | TGCAGCGTTGGTAGGGGAAATTTGGGAGAGACCCAGTACTTC | CSVGRGNLGETQYF
TRBD2 | NA | TRBJ2-3 | TRBV9 | TGTGCCAGCAGCGTATATAGCGGGGGACCTGGAGCAGATACGCAGTATTTT | CASSVYSGGPGADTQYF
NA | once | TRBJ1-1 | TRBV5-1 | TGCGCCAGCGAATCAACCAAGGGGCCGAACACTGAAGCTTTCTTT | CASESTKGPNTEAFF
NA | few | TRBJ2-7 | TRBV11-2 | TGTGCCAGCAGCTTTTCACCGGGCTCCTACGAGCAGTACTTC | CASSFSPGSYEQYF
NA | NA | TRBJ2-7 | TRBV5-5 | TGTGCCAGCAGGCCCCGGGGGTCCTACGAGCAGTACTTC | CASRPRGSYEQYF
TRBD1 | NA | TRBJ2-7 | TRBV9 | TGTGCCAGCAGCGGACAGGGTAACTACGAGCAGTACTTC | CASSGQGNYEQYF
TRBD1 | NA | TRBJ1-4 | TRBV11-2 | TGTGCCAGCAGAAAACCGGGACAGCGTGAAAAACTGTTTTTT | CASRKPGQREKLFF
NA | NA | TRBJ1-5 | TRBV19 | TGTGCCAGTAGTATATTACAGCATAGCAATCAGCCCCAGCATTTT | CASSILQHSNQPQHF
NA | NA | TRBJ1-5 | TRBV30 | TGTGCCTGGAGTGCTTCTCAGGGATTACGTCAGCCCCAGCATTTT | CAWSASQGLRQPQHF
NA | NA | TRBJ1-1 | TRBV4-1 | TGCGCCAGCAGCCAAGGGGCCTATCTCGGGGGCACTGAAGCTTTCTTT | CASSQGAYLGGTEAFF
NA | few | TRBJ1-1 | TRBV21-1 | TGTGCCAGCAGCAAAGGAGAGGGAGGGGGTACTGAAGCTTTCTTT | CASSKGEGGGTEAFF
NA | NA | TRBJ1-6 | TRBV2 | TGTGCCAGCGTGAGGCAGGGGACAAATTCACCCCTCCACTTT | CASVRQGTNSPLHF